This T cell receptor (beta chain) was recovered during a study of cytomegalovirus exposure and HLA in healthy donors. Study-level information: An earlier analysis identified 117 million unique TCR beta sequences in 170 million or so T cells.

This clone has more than one count but fewer than ten. The antigen is not known. Germline values: CDR1 SGHTA, CDR2 FQGNSA. The CDR3 sequence is 14 residues long. Trimming cost V 7 bases and J 3 bases, with 15 bases left between them. Study-level results: Across all donors, roughly uniform sequencing depth was an assumption of the presence/absence analyses. Prediction of most subjects' HLA-A and HLA-B alleles by TCR beta sequences was reportedly accurate.

It was with 60 Vbeta and 13 Jbeta primers that the PCR ran. Measured with immunoSEQ multiplex PCR; TCRdb has only the in-frame clones, and not every one. In the table there are more than 100,000 clones, 50% to 65% of which are singletons. The V call is TRBV7-2, the J call TRBJ1-2; D ambiguous. Sequenced material: PBMCs. The TCR was taken from a man in his forties in good health and CMV-seropositive. CDR3 sequence reads: CASTTYGDYYGYTF. CDR3 DNA sequence: TGTGCCAGCACCACGTACGGGGATTACTATGGCTACACCTTC. Using reference TRBV7-2 and TRBJ1-2 for the parts outside the CDR3, the full variable domain is GAGVSQSPSNKVTEKGKDVELRCDPISGHTALYWYRQSLGQGLEFLIYFQGNSAPDKSGLPSDRFSAERTGGSVSTLTIQRTQQEDSAVYLCASTTYGDYYGYTFGSGTRLTVV.